These T cell receptor beta chains were read from a single sample in a study of a mutant IDH1 vaccine in newly diagnosed glioma. Their antigens are not known. Profiling relied on immunoSEQ multiplex PCR, and the TCRdb table lists in-frame clones only, not all of them. This sample has around 40,000 clones, with about 81% found just once. The material sequenced was PBMCs, taken from a glioma patient whose treatment included an IDH1 peptide vaccine. The receptors shown here come from a woman between 18 and 29 years old with glioma. Some clones in this sample may be carry-over from other donors' samples. The CDR3 runs from the conserved cysteine through the conserved F or W.

v_call cdr3_aa
TRBV11-2 CASRPLAGETQYF
TRBV9 CASSVGAGSGLNTEAFF
TRBV7-8 CASSPPSREKLFF
TRBV6-6 CASSYPPHNEQFF
TRBV4-2 CASSQGPGVAFF
TRBV6-5 CASSLRTGIEKLFF
TRBV7-3 CASSFLYRGFNTF
TRBV9 CASSVSGTNYEQYF
TRBV7-9 CASSYSGGDGYTF
TRBV7-9 CASSSPPGDPATDTQYF
TRBV10-3 CAISSGQGTDTQYF